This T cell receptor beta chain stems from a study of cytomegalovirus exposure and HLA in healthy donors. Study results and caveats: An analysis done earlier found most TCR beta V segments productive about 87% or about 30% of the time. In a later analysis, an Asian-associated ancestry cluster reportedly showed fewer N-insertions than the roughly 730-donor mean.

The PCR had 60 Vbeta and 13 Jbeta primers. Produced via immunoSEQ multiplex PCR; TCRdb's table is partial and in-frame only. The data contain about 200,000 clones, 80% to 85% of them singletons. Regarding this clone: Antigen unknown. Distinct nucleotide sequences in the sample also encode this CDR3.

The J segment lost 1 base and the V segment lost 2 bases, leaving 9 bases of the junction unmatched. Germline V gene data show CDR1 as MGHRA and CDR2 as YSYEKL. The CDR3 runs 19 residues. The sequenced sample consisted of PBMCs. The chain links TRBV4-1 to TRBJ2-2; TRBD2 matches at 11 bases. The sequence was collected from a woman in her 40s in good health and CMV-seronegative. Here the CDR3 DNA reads TGCGCCAGCAGCCAAAGGCTCACTAGCGGGAGATGGAACACCGGGGAGCTGTTTTTT. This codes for CASSQRLTSGRWNTGELFF.